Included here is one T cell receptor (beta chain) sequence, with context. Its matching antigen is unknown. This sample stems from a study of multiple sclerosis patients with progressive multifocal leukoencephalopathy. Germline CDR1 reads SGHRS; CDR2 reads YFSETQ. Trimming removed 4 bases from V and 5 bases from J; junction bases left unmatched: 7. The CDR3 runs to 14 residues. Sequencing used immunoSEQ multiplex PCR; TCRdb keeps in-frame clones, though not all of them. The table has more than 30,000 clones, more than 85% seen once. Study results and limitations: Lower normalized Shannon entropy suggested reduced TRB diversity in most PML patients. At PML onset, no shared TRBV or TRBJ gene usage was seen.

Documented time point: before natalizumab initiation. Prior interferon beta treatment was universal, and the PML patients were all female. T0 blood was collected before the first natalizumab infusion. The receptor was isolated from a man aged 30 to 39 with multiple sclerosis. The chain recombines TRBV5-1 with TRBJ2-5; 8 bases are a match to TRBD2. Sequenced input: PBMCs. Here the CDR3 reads CASSRERESETQYF. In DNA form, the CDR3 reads TGCGCCAGCAGCCGTGAGCGGGAGTCGGAGACCCAGTACTTC.